The rows below give T cell receptor beta chains drawn from one sample of a study of siplizumab effects on memory and regulatory T cells. The method was immunoSEQ multiplex PCR; TCRdb's version includes in-frame clones alone and lacks a portion of them. The sample yields about 100,000 clones, roughly 94% seen once. Sequencing was carried out using non-Treg CD4+ T cells sorted from blood. These receptors were obtained from a human donor in good health. Each CDR3 is given without its conserved first and last residue.

J,V,CDR3
TRBJ2-5,TRBV5-4,ASSSGRNQETQY
TRBJ1-2,TRBV11-2,ASSLSLNYGYT
TRBJ1-1,TRBV6-5,ASSFDPGNTEAF
TRBJ1-5,TRBV5-6,ASSFRSPNQPQH
TRBJ1-2,TRBV18,ASSPASQGSYGYT
TRBJ2-3,TRBV30,AYRDRGRDTQY
TRBJ2-5,TRBV12-5,ASGLGGQVRETQY
TRBJ1-1,TRBV7-2,ASSNFFGQGAEAF
TRBJ1-6,TRBV27,ASSPPRGNSPLH
TRBJ2-4,TRBV28,ASSRTAAIQY
TRBJ1-1,TRBV11-2,ASSQNRATEAF
TRBJ1-1,TRBV2,ASNLQGGSTEAF
TRBJ2-2,TRBV28,ASSLPGHGSTGELF
TRBJ1-5,TRBV6-6,ASSYILVDQPQH
TRBJ1-4,TRBV7-2,ASSVLGGVEDEKLF
TRBJ2-1,TRBV7-2,ASSLGPGTGGAFF
TRBJ1-1,TRBV28,ASSSDRGLAF
TRBJ2-1,TRBV11-2,ASSLAPGTSREQF
TRBJ2-2,TRBV19,ASRGLTGRSGELF
TRBJ2-7,TRBV20-1,SATNYEQY
TRBJ1-3,TRBV9,ASSVGRGQGQNTIY
TRBJ2-2,TRBV25-1,ASSALHSSGELF
TRBJ2-1,TRBV7-9,ASSLGDSSYNEQF
TRBJ2-5,TRBV5-4,ASSRDRGETQY